A selection of T cell receptor delta chains follows, all from one sample in a study of human gamma delta and Vdelta1 T cells. TCRdb applied CATT to the PCR reads for clone calling. The sample carries some 13,000 delta-chain clones, roughly 45% recorded once. The antigens for these receptors are not known. The sequencing sample was made of Vdelta1 gamma-delta T cells from blood grown in culture (DOT cells). These receptors were taken from a human donor in good health. Each CDR3 is given with its conserved first and last residue. The order of the fields is V gene, clone size, D gene, J gene, CDR3 DNA, CDR3 protein. A D gene is named only where the DNA matches it firmly. Not all rows give a size; the values are once, few, many and, for expanded clones, a class.

TRDV1,NA,TRDD3,TRDJ1,TGTGCTCTTGGGGAACTATGGAGTTGCCGATGGGGGATACAGTACACCGATAAACTCATCTTT,CALGELWSCRWGIQYTDKLIF
TRDV1,NA,NA,TRDJ1,TGTGCTCTTGGGGGGGGTTGGAAACCGAATTTTTTAGGGGATTCCCCCACCGATAAACTCATCTTT,CALGGGWKPNFLGDSPTDKLIF
TRDV1,NA,NA,TRDJ1,TGTGCTCTTGGGGCCCCTAATCCCCGGTCTAAGAAACTCATCTTT,CALGAPNPRSKKLIF
TRDV1,NA,TRDD3,TRDJ1,TGTGCTCTTGGGGACCAGAATTCCCGTGTGGGGGATGCCCCCGATAAACTCATCTTT,CALGDQNSRVGDAPDKLIF
TRDV1,NA,TRDD3,TRDJ1,TGTGCTCTTGGGGAACTGGCCCGCTTCCCCCGATTAACTGGGGGACTCGCCGGGACCGATAAACTCATCTTT,CALGELARFPRLTGGLAGTDKLIF
TRDV1,NA,TRDD3,TRDJ1,TGTGCTCTTGGGAAATTCCCCGTACTGGGGGATACCCTGTACACCGATAAACTCATCTTT,CALGKFPVLGDTLYTDKLIF
TRDV1,NA,TRDD3,TRDJ1,TGTGCTCTTGGGCCTATTATCCTACCTGGGGGATACGCGGGGTACACCGATAAACTCATCTTT,CALGPIILPGGYAGYTDKLIF
TRDV1,NA,TRDD3,TRDJ1,TGTGCTCTTGGGGTCGGGAGTGCTACTGGGGGATACGAGCGCACCGATAAACTCATCTTT,CALGVGSATGGYERTDKLIF
TRDV1,NA,TRDD3,TRDJ1,TGTGCTCTTGGGGAACTTTTCCCGTACTGGGGGATACGTAACACCGATAAACTCATCTTT,CALGELFPYWGIRNTDKLIF
TRDV1,NA,TRDD3,TRDJ1,TGTGCTCTTGGGGACCCGCTAGGGCGGGAGCCTTCCCGTATGGGGGATGACAGATCGTACACCGATAAACTCATCTTT,CALGDPLGREPSRMGDDRSYTDKLIF
TRDV1,NA,NA,TRDJ1,TGTGCTCTTGGGGAACTCCAGCGCTGGGAGTACACCGATAAACTCATCTTT,CALGELQRWEYTDKLIF
TRAV23/DV6,NA,NA,TRDJ1,TGTGCAGCAAGCCGGGCCGTCCTACGGTCGTACACCGATAAACTCACCTTT,CAASRAVLRSYTDKLTF
TRDV1,NA,NA,TRDJ1,TGTGCTCTTGGGCCCCAACCCCAGGCGGCCCCTAAGCCTGGCCAAGACGATAAACGCATCTTT,CALGPQPQAAPKPGQDDKRIF
TRDV1,few,TRDD3,TRDJ1,TGTGCTCTTGGGGAATATTCCCACCGAAACATCGTACTGGGGGATACGCGCACCGATAAACTCATCTTT,CALGEYSHRNIVLGDTRTDKLIF
TRDV1,NA,TRDD3,TRDJ1,TGTGCTCTTGGGGAACTTTTTGTGGCTTGCCTATCGTGTGGGGGACCTTACACCGATAAACTCATCTTT,CALGELFVACLSCGGPYTDKLIF
TRDV1,NA,TRDD3,TRDJ1,TGTGCTCTTGGGGCAATGGTTCCTAATGTCTTAGTACTGGGGGACCACACCGATAAACTCATCTTT,CALGAMVPNVLVLGDHTDKLIF
TRDV1,NA,NA,TRDJ3,TGTGCTCTCACGCCTTCTCCGGGGGGGCGGAGCTCCTGGGACACCCGACAGATGTTTTTC,CALTPSPGGRSSWDTRQMFF
TRDV1,NA,TRDD3,TRDJ1,TGTGCTCTTGGGGTACTTCCCGCGGAGTACTGGGGGAGAGCCCTATACACCGATAAACTCATCTTT,CALGVLPAEYWGRALYTDKLIF
TRDV1,NA,TRDD3,TRDJ1,TGTGCTCTTGGTAATCAGGGCTGGGGGATAAACGATAAACTCATCTTT,CALGNQGWGINDKLIF
TRDV1,NA,TRDD3,TRDJ1,TGTGCTCTCCTTCTTGTTGTACTGGGGGATACGCCTTACACCGATAAACTCATCTTT,CALLLVVLGDTPYTDKLIF
TRDV1,NA,TRDD3,TRDJ1,TGTGCTCTTGGGGAAGGAATACGCTATGCTGGCGGGGGGATAGGAAGTCTCGATAAACTCATCTTT,CALGEGIRYAGGGIGSLDKLIF
TRDV1,NA,NA,TRDJ1,TGTGCTCTTGGGGACCAACTATCCCAAGGCCTTCCCCCCGAGGGGGACCCGGCATCGTATAAACTCATCTTT,CALGDQLSQGLPPEGDPASYKLIF
TRDV1,NA,TRDD3,TRDJ1,TGTGCTCTTGGGGAACTTTTAGGCGGGACTGGGGGGCGGTACACCGATAAACTCATCTTT,CALGELLGGTGGRYTDKLIF
TRDV1,NA,TRDD3,TRDJ1,TGTGCTCTTGGGGAACTCTTCTCTGATCCCCATCGGGGGATACCACTCGAATCCACCGATAAACTCATCTTT,CALGELFSDPHRGIPLESTDKLIF
TRDV1,NA,TRDD3,TRDJ1,TGTGCTCGTGGGGAACAGCAAGTAAGAGGGGGATACTCAACCGATAAACTCATCTTT,CARGEQQVRGGYSTDKLIF
TRDV1,NA,NA,TRDJ1,TGTGCTCTTGGGGAACATGGTCCTCCCCTAATAGACACCGATAAACTCATCTTT,CALGEHGPPLIDTDKLIF
TRDV1,few,TRDD3,TRDJ1,TGTGCTCTTGCTCCTACGAGGGCGCTGGGGGATAGTCGTCCCGATAAACTCATCTTT,CALAPTRALGDSRPDKLIF
TRDV1,NA,NA,TRDJ1,TGTGCTCTTGGGGAACCCTTCCGTCACTGGGGTTTGGGCAGCACCGATAAACTCATCTTT,CALGEPFRHWGLGSTDKLIF
TRDV1,NA,NA,TRDJ1,TGTGCTCTTGGGGAAGACTATTCCCGTCGACACACCGATAAACTCATCTTT,CALGEDYSRRHTDKLIF